This T cell receptor (beta chain) stems from a study of blood T cells in healthy people across ages. Study-level information: The template switching approach captured approximately one barcoded beta molecule for every two T cells.

Germline V gene lookup returns CDR1 SQVTM and CDR2 ANQGSEA. V lost 6 bases and J lost 4, with 14 bases in between. The length of the CDR3 is 13 residues. Primed by a sample-barcoded 5' primer and a J-beta primer mix, a second PCR proceeded for about 7 to 11 cycles. TCRdb re-analysed the 5' RACE reads in MiXCR, keeping a single row per CDR3 protein. This table has about 640,000 distinct CDR3 sequences, 58% appearing once. The chain couples TRBV29-1 to TRBJ2-3, with D unclear. The sequencing sample was made of blood. The receptor was derived from a man aged 55 to 69 in good health. CDR3 sequence: CSVPYAGADTQYF. As DNA, the CDR3 is TGCAGCGTCCCCTACGCCGGCGCAGATACGCAGTATTTT.